This T cell receptor (beta chain) was observed in a study of shared clonotypes between healthy human individuals. Whole-study findings and limits: In general, naive subsets displayed greater estimated richness than memory subsets did. Generation probabilities were higher for clonotypes shared across all four sorted-subset donors than for unshared ones.

Splitting of each subset's genomic DNA was done evenly across several immunoSEQ plates. Produced via immunoSEQ multiplex PCR; TCRdb's table is partial and in-frame only. The sample includes about 700,000 clones, less than 85% seen only once; the top ten take more than 1.5%. Comment on this clone: The antigen is unknown.

Germline assignment: CDR1 SGHAT and CDR2 FQNNGV. The CDR3 consists of 19 residues. V shed 4 bases and J 5 bases; nucleotides not matched to a gene: 20. The sequenced sample was memory CD4+ T cells sorted from blood. This sample's subset: CD45RA-negative fraction. The sequence was obtained from a woman aged 25 to 39 in good health. The gene calls are TRBV11-2 and TRBJ2-1; 7 nucleotides line up with TRBD2. CDR3 coding DNA: TGTGCCAGCAGCTCCGCTCTTGGGTCCTGGCGGGAGCTTCACAATGAGCAGTTCTTC. Translated, it gives CASSSALGSWRELHNEQFF.